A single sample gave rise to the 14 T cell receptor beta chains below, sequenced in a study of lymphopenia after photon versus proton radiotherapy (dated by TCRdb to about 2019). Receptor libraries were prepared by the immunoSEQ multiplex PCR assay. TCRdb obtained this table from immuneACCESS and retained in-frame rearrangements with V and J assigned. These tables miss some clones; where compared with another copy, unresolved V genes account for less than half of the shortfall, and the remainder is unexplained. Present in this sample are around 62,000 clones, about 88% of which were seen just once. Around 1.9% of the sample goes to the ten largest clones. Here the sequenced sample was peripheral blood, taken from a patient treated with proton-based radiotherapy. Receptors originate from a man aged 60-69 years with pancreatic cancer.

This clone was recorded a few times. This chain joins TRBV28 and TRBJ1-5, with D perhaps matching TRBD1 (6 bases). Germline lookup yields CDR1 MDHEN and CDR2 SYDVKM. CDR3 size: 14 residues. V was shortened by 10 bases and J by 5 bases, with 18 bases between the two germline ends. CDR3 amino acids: CATNKGVVHQPQHF. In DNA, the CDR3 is TGTGCCACCAACAAGGGGGTAGTCCATCAGCCCCAGCATTTT.

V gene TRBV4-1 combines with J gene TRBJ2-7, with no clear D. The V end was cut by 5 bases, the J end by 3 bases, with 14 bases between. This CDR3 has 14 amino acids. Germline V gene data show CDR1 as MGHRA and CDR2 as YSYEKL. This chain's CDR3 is CASSERSVFYEQYF. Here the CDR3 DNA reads TGCGCCAGCAGCGAGAGATCGGTATTCTACGAGCAGTACTTC.

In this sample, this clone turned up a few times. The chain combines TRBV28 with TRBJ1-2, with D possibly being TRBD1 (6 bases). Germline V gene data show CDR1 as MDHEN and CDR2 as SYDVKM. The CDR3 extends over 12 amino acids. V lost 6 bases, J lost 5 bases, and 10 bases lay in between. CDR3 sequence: CASSLGAYGYTF. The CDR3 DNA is TGTGCCAGCAGCCTGGGGGCTTATGGCTACACCTTC.

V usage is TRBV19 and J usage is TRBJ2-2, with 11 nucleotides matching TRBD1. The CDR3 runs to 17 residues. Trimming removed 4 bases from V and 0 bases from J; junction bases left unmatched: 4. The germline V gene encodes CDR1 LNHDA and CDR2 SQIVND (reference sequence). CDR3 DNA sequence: TGTGCCAGTAGTACCGGGACAGGGGGATCGAACACCGGGGAGCTGTTTTTT. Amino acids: CASSTGTGGSNTGELFF.

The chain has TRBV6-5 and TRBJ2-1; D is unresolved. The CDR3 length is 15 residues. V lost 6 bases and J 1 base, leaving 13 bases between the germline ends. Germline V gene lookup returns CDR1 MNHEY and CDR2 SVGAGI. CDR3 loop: CASRFRSLSYNEQFF. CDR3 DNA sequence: TGTGCCAGCAGATTCCGCAGTCTTTCCTACAATGAGCAGTTCTTC.

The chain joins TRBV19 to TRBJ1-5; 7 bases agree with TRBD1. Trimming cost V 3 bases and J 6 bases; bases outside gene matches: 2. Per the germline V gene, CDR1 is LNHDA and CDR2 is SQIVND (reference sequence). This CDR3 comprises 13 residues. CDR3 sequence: CASSIPGGQPQHF. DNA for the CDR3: TGTGCCAGTAGTATCCCAGGGGGTCAGCCCCAGCATTTT.

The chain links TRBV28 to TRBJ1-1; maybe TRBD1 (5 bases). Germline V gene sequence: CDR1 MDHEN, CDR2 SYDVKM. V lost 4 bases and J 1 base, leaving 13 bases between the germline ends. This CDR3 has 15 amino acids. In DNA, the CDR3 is TGTGCCAGCAGTTCGGGACGAAGGAAGAACACTGAAGCTTTCTTT. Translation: CASSSGRRKNTEAFF.

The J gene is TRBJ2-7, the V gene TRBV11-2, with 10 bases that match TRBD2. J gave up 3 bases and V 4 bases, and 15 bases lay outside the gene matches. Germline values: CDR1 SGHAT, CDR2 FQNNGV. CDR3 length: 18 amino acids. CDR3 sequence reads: CASSSSSGSLVRLYEQYF. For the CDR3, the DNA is TGTGCCAGCAGCTCCTCTAGCGGGAGTTTGGTCCGCCTCTACGAGCAGTACTTC.

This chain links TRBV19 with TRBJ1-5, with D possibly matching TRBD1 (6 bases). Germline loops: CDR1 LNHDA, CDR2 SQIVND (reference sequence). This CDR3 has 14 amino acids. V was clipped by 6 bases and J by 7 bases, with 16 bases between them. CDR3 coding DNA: TGTGCCAGTAGATGGGGGGGCGCAGAGCAGCCCCAGCATTTT. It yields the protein CASRWGGAEQPQHF.

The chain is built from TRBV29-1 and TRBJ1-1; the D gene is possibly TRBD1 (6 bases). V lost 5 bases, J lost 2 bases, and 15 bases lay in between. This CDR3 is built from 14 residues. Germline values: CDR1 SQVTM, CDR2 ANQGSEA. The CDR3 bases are TGCAGCGTTCTCAAGCAGGGGCCAAACACTGAAGCTTTCTTT. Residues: CSVLKQGPNTEAFF.

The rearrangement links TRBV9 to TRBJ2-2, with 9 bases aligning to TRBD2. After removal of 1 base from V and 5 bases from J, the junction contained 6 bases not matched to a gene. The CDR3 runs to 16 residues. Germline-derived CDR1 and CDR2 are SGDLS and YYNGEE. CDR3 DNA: TGTGCCAGCAGCGTAACCCGAGCGGGAGGAACCGGGGAGCTGTTTTTT. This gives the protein CASSVTRAGGTGELFF.

The CDR3 spells CASSPGPTPSDEQFF. DNA for the CDR3: TGTGCCAGCAGCCCGGGGCCGACCCCATCCGATGAGCAGTTCTTC. The rearrangement uses TRBV5-4 and TRBJ2-1; D tentatively fits TRBD1 or TRBD2 (5 bases each). Per germline, CDR1 SGHNT and CDR2 YYREEE (reference sequence). The CDR3 spans 15 residues. V was clipped by 4 bases and J by 8 bases, with 19 bases between them.

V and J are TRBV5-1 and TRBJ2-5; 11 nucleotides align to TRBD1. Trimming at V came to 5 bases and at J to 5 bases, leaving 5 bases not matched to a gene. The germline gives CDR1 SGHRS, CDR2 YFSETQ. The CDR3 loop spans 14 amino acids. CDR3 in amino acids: CASRRTGGSETQYF. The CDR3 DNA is TGCGCCAGCAGAAGGACAGGGGGCTCGGAGACCCAGTACTTC.

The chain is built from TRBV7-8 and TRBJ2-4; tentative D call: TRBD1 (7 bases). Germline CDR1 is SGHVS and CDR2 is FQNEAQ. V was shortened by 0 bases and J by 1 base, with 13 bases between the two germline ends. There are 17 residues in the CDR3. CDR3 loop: CASSLARGDWAKNIQYF. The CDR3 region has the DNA TGTGCCAGCAGCTTAGCCAGGGGGGATTGGGCCAAAAACATTCAGTACTTC.